This T cell receptor beta chain comes out of a study of T cell responses to AZD1222 COVID-19 vaccine. Germline CDR1 is SGHDN and CDR2 is FVKESK. J was trimmed by 13 bases and V by 4 bases; bases with no gene match: 4. This CDR3 has 14 residues. About this clone: Its matching antigen is unknown.

Points from the study as a whole: No day 14 peak samples; only post-peak repertoires were characterized. Spike-specific TCR repertoires showed rising breadth and depth after two AZD1222 doses. Along spike, vaccine-associated CD4 TCRs were found throughout, with dominance at 160-218 and 743-854. Donor demographics were predominantly white British with a female majority; clonal diversity may be underestimated.

Libraries were prepared by immunoSEQ multiplex PCR; TCRdb keeps only in-frame clonotypes and omits some of them. The top ten clones hold just under 2% of a sample with 54,000 or so clones, about 89% of them seen once. The source of this sequence is an adult in good health. Material: peripheral blood, obtained on day 0 of AZD1222 vaccination. J is TRBJ2-6 and V is TRBV14; 13 nucleotides agree with TRBD2. The CDR3 nucleotides read TGTGCCAGCAGCCGGACTAGCGGGAGCACAGTCCTGACTTTC. This encodes CASSRTSGSTVLTF.